This T cell receptor beta chain was captured by sequencing in a study of T cells after yellow fever vaccination. Per germline, CDR1 MNHEY and CDR2 SVGAGI. CDR3 length: 17 residues. Unmatched junction bases numbered 8, after V lost 8 bases and J lost 0 bases. This clonotype was detected only a few times. Making TCR cDNA involved 5'RACE template switching, which added UMIs and a universal primer site. TCRdb recomputed calls from the 5' RACE reads with MiXCR, one row per CDR3 protein. The table lists tens of thousands of distinct CDR3 sequences, almost 8% of them singletons. This receptor was identified in a young man who received the YFV17D yellow fever vaccine. V gene TRBV6-5 combines with J gene TRBJ2-1, with 12 bases aligning to TRBD2. Sequencing was performed on CD8+ T cells sorted from PBMCs, taken on the day of the yellow fever booster vaccination. CDR3: CASASTSGSVSYNEQFF. CDR3 DNA sequence: TGTGCCAGCGCGTCGACTAGCGGGAGCGTCTCCTACAATGAGCAGTTCTTC.